The 32 T cell receptor beta chains below come from one sample, sequenced in a study of beta chain features in type 1 diabetes. Expressed TCRB transcripts got sequenced, as all isolated RNA was reverse transcribed. Data came from immunoSEQ multiplex PCR; TCRdb stores just in-frame clones and leaves some out. The sample gives around 240,000 clones, 68% of which show up once; 0.053% is in the top ten. Sample: naive CD4+ T cells from blood. These receptors were obtained from a man aged 30 to 39 in good health.

The chain employs TRBV29-1 and TRBJ2-5; D unresolved. This CDR3 spans 13 amino acids. V lost 4 bases to trimming and J lost 4 bases, with 13 bases between them. Per germline, CDR1 SQVTM and CDR2 ANQGSEA. CDR3 nucleotides: TGCAGCGTTGGGGCTACCTATTCAGAGACCCAGTACTTC. Its protein product is CSVGATYSETQYF.

The chain carries TRBV29-1 and TRBJ2-7; TRBD2 is a possible D gene (6 bases). Looked up from germline, CDR1 is SQVTM and CDR2 is ANQGSEA. The CDR3 spans 13 residues. Trimming removed 2 bases at V and 7 bases at J, with 15 bases between. The CDR3: CSVEYYAGREQYF. The CDR3 DNA sequence: TGCAGCGTTGAATACTACGCAGGGAGGGAGCAGTACTTC.

This clone was counted only a few times. The V call is TRBV4-3, the J call TRBJ2-6; TRBD2 matches 11 bases. Germline V gene data show CDR1 as LGHNA and CDR2 as YSLEER. The CDR3 is 19 residues long. V trimming: 1 base; J trimming: 0 bases; junction bases outside the gene matches: 5. This chain's CDR3 is CASSQVAGGSRSGANVLTF. CDR3 sequence (DNA): TGCGCCAGCAGCCAAGTAGCGGGAGGGTCTCGCTCTGGGGCCAACGTCCTGACTTTC.

The V gene is TRBV28, the J gene TRBJ2-3; unclear D gene. The CDR3 has 12 amino acids. From germline, CDR1 is MDHEN and CDR2 SYDVKM. V was shortened by 3 bases and J by 7 bases, with 8 bases between the two germline ends. CDR3 in DNA: TGTGCCAGCAGTTTCGGTAGGAATACGCAGTATTTT. It specifies CASSFGRNTQYF.

This rearrangement joins TRBV2 to TRBJ2-5; 7 bases match TRBD2. From germline, CDR1 is SNHLY and CDR2 FYNNEI. The V and J ends lost 7 bases and 2 bases, in that order; junction bases with no gene match: 4. CDR3 length: 13 residues. CDR3: CASNRAGQETQYF. The DNA for the CDR3 is TGTGCCAGCAACAGAGCGGGACAAGAGACCCAGTACTTC.

CDR3: CAWSGLAGGMEQFF. The CDR3, as DNA: TGTGCCTGGAGTGGACTAGCGGGAGGAATGGAGCAGTTCTTC. This chain uses TRBV30 with TRBJ2-1; 13 bases match TRBD2. The CDR3 loop spans 14 amino acids. The J segment lost 10 bases and the V segment lost 1 base, leaving 4 bases of the junction unmatched. Germline V lookup: CDR1 GTSNPN, CDR2 SVGIG (reference sequence).

The chain couples TRBV9 to TRBJ2-3; D might be TRBD2 (6 bases). CDR1 is SGDLS and CDR2 is YYNGEE in the germline V gene. There are 15 residues in the CDR3. V was shortened by 4 bases and J by 2 bases, with 14 bases between the two germline ends. CDR3 sequence (DNA): TGTGCCAGCAGCACGGTGGCGGGGCCCACAGATACGCAGTATTTT. As protein: CASSTVAGPTDTQYF. Full variable domain (remainder filled in from reference TRBV9 and TRBJ2-3): DSGVTQTPKHLITATGQRVTLRCSPRSGDLSVYWYQQSLDQGLQFLIQYYNGEERAKGNILERFSAQQFPDLHSELNLSSLELGDSALYFCASSTVAGPTDTQYFGPGTRLTVL.

This clone was seen more than once but under ten times. This chain joins TRBV9 and TRBJ2-6; no definite D call. Germline CDR1 is SGDLS and CDR2 is YYNGEE. Trimming shortened V by 3 bases and J by 2 bases, and 0 bases separated the two germline ends. The CDR3 loop spans 12 amino acids. The CDR3 DNA sequence: TGTGCCAGCAGCGCTGGGGCCAACGTCCTGACTTTC. Its translation: CASSAGANVLTF. Full variable domain (missing parts from reference TRBV9 and TRBJ2-6): DSGVTQTPKHLITATGQRVTLRCSPRSGDLSVYWYQQSLDQGLQFLIQYYNGEERAKGNILERFSAQQFPDLHSELNLSSLELGDSALYFCASSAGANVLTFGAGSRLTVL.

The V and J genes are TRBV6-5 and TRBJ1-1; D is ambiguous. Germline V gene sequence: CDR1 MNHEY, CDR2 SVGAGI. This CDR3 is 13 amino acids long. V lost 1 base, J lost 1 base, and 4 bases lay in between. The CDR3 sequence is CASSYLGNTEAFF. The CDR3 nucleotides are TGTGCCAGCAGTTACTTGGGGAACACTGAAGCTTTCTTT.

Concerning this clone: Other DNA sequences in this sample translate to the same CDR3. This chain links TRBV14 with TRBJ1-2; D not certain. V was shortened by 1 base and J by 4 bases, with 7 bases between the two germline ends. The CDR3 is 13 residues long. Germline lookup yields CDR1 SGHDN and CDR2 FVKESK. The CDR3 region is CASSQGLGYGYTF. Written as DNA, the CDR3 is TGTGCCAGCAGCCAAGGACTCGGCTATGGCTACACCTTC.

In this sample, this clone turned up a few times. The chain carries TRBV10-3 and TRBJ2-2; the D gene is possibly TRBD2 (6 bases). Germline-derived CDR1 and CDR2 are ENHRY and SYGVKD. V lost 6 bases and J lost 0, with 8 bases in between. The CDR3 runs 14 residues. The CDR3 spells CAIRTSANTGELFF. As DNA, the CDR3 is TGTGCCATCAGGACTAGTGCGAACACCGGGGAGCTGTTTTTT.

The CDR3 DNA sequence: TGTGCCACCAGCAGGGCCCAACCCCAAGAGACCCAGTACTTC. This sequence encodes CATSRAQPQETQYF. The chain carries TRBV15 and TRBJ2-5; the D is unclear. The CDR3 loop spans 14 amino acids. Trimming cost V 3 bases and J 1 base, with 9 bases left between them. Germline assignment: CDR1 LNHNV and CDR2 YYDKDF (reference sequence).

This chain connects TRBV29-1 to TRBJ2-5; either TRBD1 or TRBD2 may supply D (5 bases each). Trimming took 1 base from V and 3 from J, leaving 9 bases between them. This CDR3 comprises 13 residues. CDR1 and CDR2 from the germline V gene are SQVTM and ANQGSEA. The CDR3 bases are TGCAGCGTTGAAGGAGGGACGGAAGAGACCCAGTACTTC. Translated: CSVEGGTEETQYF.

V usage is TRBV6-6 and J usage is TRBJ2-5, with unresolved D. V lost 6 bases and J lost 5, with 13 bases in between. Germline CDR1 MNHNY, CDR2 SVGAGI (reference sequence). CDR3 length: 13 residues. The CDR3, as DNA: TGTGCCAGCAGAGTGCGACGACTGGAGACCCAGTACTTC. It is translated as CASRVRRLETQYF.

The table lists this clone with a few counts. This chain connects TRBV18 to TRBJ2-7; 7 positions agree with TRBD2. The germline CDR1 and CDR2 sequences are KGHSH and LQKENI. J lost 5 bases, V lost 4 bases, and 14 bases had no gene match. The CDR3 runs to 16 residues. The CDR3 DNA reads as TGTGCCAGCTCACTATCCGCGTCGGGAGGAATAAACGAGCAGTACTTC. It specifies CASSLSASGGINEQYF. The full variable domain, with the rest looked up from reference TRBV18 and TRBJ2-7, is NAGVMQNPRHLVRRRGQEARLRCSPMKGHSHVYWYRQLPEEGLKFMVYLQKENIIDESGMPKERFSAEFPKEGPSILRIQQVVRGDSAAYFCASSLSASGGINEQYFGPGTRLTVT.

V is TRBV29-1 and J is TRBJ1-2, with no clear D. This CDR3 spans 14 amino acids. The germline CDR1 and CDR2 sequences are SQVTM and ANQGSEA. Trimming took off 4 bases at V and 4 bases at J, with 16 bases between the two ends. CDR3 amino acids: CSVVIGSESYGYTF. The CDR3 region has the DNA TGCAGCGTTGTAATTGGCAGTGAGAGCTATGGCTACACCTTC.

This chain links TRBV29-1 with TRBJ2-7; the match to TRBD1 covers 11 bases. Germline loops: CDR1 SQVTM, CDR2 ANQGSEA. V shed 5 bases and J 3 bases; nucleotides not matched to a gene: 6. The CDR3 extends over 14 amino acids. The CDR3 bases are TGCAGCGTTTCCGGGACAGGGGGTAACTACGAGCAGTACTTC. Its protein product is CSVSGTGGNYEQYF.

CDR3 sequence (DNA): TGTGCCAGCAGTTTGGGGTACTCGGCCTACGAGCAGTACTTC. It yields the protein CASSLGYSAYEQYF. The chain employs TRBV27 and TRBJ2-7; D is uncertain. V lost 3 bases and J 2 bases, leaving 11 bases between the germline ends. The CDR3 sequence is 14 residues long. The germline CDR1 and CDR2 sequences are MNHEY and SMNVEV (reference sequence).

The chain uses TRBV30 and TRBJ1-5; D is undetermined. The CDR3 length is 13 residues. Trimming stripped 2 bases from V and 2 bases from J, with 7 bases between. Germline CDR1 is GTSNPN and CDR2 is SVGIG (reference sequence). The CDR3 bases are TGTGCCTGGAGTATTGGGGGCAATCAGCCCCAGCATTTT. Translating it yields CAWSIGGNQPQHF.

The V and J genes are TRBV9 and TRBJ2-7; weak D call: TRBD2 (6 bases). V lost 0 bases, J lost 4 bases, and 14 bases lay in between. Germline CDR1 reads SGDLS; CDR2 reads YYNGEE. The CDR3 has 15 amino acids. The CDR3, as DNA: TGTGCCAGCAGCGTAGGAACCACTAGCCTATACGAGCAGTACTTC. Translated, it gives CASSVGTTSLYEQYF.

The V call is TRBV4-3, the J call TRBJ2-1; D is undetermined. This CDR3 contains 13 residues. V lost 0 bases and J lost 7, with 7 bases in between. Germline V gene sequence: CDR1 LGHNA, CDR2 YSLEER. The CDR3 protein is CASSQETGNEQFF. The CDR3 bases are TGCGCCAGCAGCCAAGAAACCGGTAATGAGCAGTTCTTC.

This clone was seen once. The V gene is TRBV30, the J gene TRBJ1-6; a possible D gene is TRBD1 (6 bases). V was clipped by 3 bases and J by 14 bases, with 11 bases between them. CDR1 is GTSNPN and CDR2 is SVGIG in the germline V gene (reference sequence). There are 11 residues in the CDR3. CDR3 in DNA: TGTGCCTGGAGCGGGGGGCGGTCCCTCCACTTT. It yields the protein CAWSGGRSLHF.

The genes are TRBV30 and TRBJ2-3; D uncertain. CDR1 and CDR2 from the germline V gene are GTSNPN and SVGIG (reference sequence). The V and J ends lost 4 bases and 1 base respectively, with 9 bases between them. The CDR3 covers 13 residues. The CDR3 DNA reads as TGTGCCTGGACTGTTGGTGGCACAGATACGCAGTATTTT. The encoded protein is CAWTVGGTDTQYF.

The V and J genes are TRBV7-2 and TRBJ1-1; maybe TRBD1 (5 bases). Trimming removed 3 bases from V and 1 base from J, with 9 bases in between. The CDR3 runs 14 residues. CDR1 and CDR2 from the germline V gene are SGHTA and FQGNSA. The CDR3: CASSFDSKNTEAFF. CDR3 nucleotides: TGTGCCAGCAGCTTCGACAGTAAGAACACTGAAGCTTTCTTT.

The chain couples TRBV29-1 to TRBJ2-5; D possibly corresponds to TRBD1 (7 bases). This CDR3 region has 13 residues. The germline V gene encodes CDR1 SQVTM and CDR2 ANQGSEA. Deletions cut 3 bases from V and 3 bases from J, with 11 bases between. CDR3 nucleotide sequence: TGCAGCGTTGACAGGGGGGCGGAAGAGACCCAGTACTTC. It specifies CSVDRGAEETQYF.

J is TRBJ2-1 and V is TRBV15; 7 nucleotides align to TRBD2. Germline V gives CDR1 LNHNV, CDR2 YYDKDF (reference sequence). The trim removed 0 bases at V and 1 base at J, leaving 3 bases unmatched. This CDR3 is 16 amino acids long. The CDR3 protein is CATSRDPGGSYNEQFF. The DNA of the CDR3 is TGTGCCACCAGCAGAGACCCGGGAGGTTCCTACAATGAGCAGTTCTTC. Based on the CDR3 plus reference TRBV15 and TRBJ2-1, the full variable domain is DAMVIQNPRYQVTQFGKPVTLSCSQTLNHNVMYWYQQKSSQAPKLLFHYYDKDFNNEADTPDNFQSRRPNTSFCFLDIRSPGLGDTAMYLCATSRDPGGSYNEQFFGPGTRLTVL.

This chain uses TRBV2 with TRBJ2-7; D gene unclear. Germline V CDR1 and CDR2: SNHLY, FYNNEI. Deletions cut 5 bases from V and 3 bases from J, with 5 bases between. CDR3 size: 11 residues. The CDR3 region has the DNA TGTGCCAGCAGTTACAGCTACGAGCAGTACTTC. Protein: CASSYSYEQYF.

This clone has just a few counts. The chain joins TRBV5-4 to TRBJ2-5; D might be TRBD2 (6 bases). This CDR3 has 15 residues. Germline CDR1 is SGHNT and CDR2 is YYREEE (reference sequence). Trimming cost V 2 bases and J 0 bases, with 11 bases left between them. CDR3 sequence: CASSLRRDHQETQYF. CDR3 nucleotide sequence: TGTGCCAGCAGCTTACGGCGGGATCACCAAGAGACCCAGTACTTC. Using reference TRBV5-4 and TRBJ2-5 for the parts outside the CDR3, the full variable domain is ETGVTQSPTHLIKTRGQQVTLRCSSQSGHNTVSWYQQALGQGPQFIFQYYREEENGRGNFPPRFSGLQFPNYSSELNVNALELDDSALYLCASSLRRDHQETQYFGPGTRLLVL.

V and J are TRBV7-2 and TRBJ1-2; 8 nucleotides match TRBD1. J lost 3 bases, V lost 2 bases, and 2 bases had no gene match. This CDR3 contains 14 residues. Germline lookup yields CDR1 SGHTA and CDR2 FQGNSA. Here the CDR3 reads CASSLSTGDYGYTF. The CDR3 DNA is TGTGCCAGCAGCTTATCGACAGGGGACTATGGCTACACCTTC.

The rearrangement links TRBV2 to TRBJ2-5; D is unresolved. V dropped 6 bases and J dropped 2 bases, with 7 bases sitting between them. Germline V gene sequence: CDR1 SNHLY, CDR2 FYNNEI. CDR3 size: 12 residues. CDR3 sequence reads: CASRGEQETQYF. CDR3 sequence (DNA): TGTGCCAGCAGAGGAGAGCAAGAGACCCAGTACTTC. The complete variable domain, with remaining parts taken from reference TRBV2 and TRBJ2-5, reads EPEVTQTPSHQVTQMGQEVILRCVPISNHLYFYWYRQILGQKVEFLVSFYNNEISEKSEIFDDQFSVERPDGSNFTLKIRSTKLEDSAMYFCASRGEQETQYFGPGTRLLVL.

A word on this clone: Other DNA variants within this sample encode the same CDR3. V is TRBV7-2 and J is TRBJ2-3, with TRBD2 matching 8 bases. Germline assignment: CDR1 SGHTA and CDR2 FQGNSA. The length of the CDR3 is 14 residues. The trim removed 5 bases at V and 2 bases at J, leaving 3 bases unmatched. The DNA for the CDR3 is TGTGCCAGCAGCCCAGGACTAGCCACAGATACGCAGTATTTT. Protein: CASSPGLATDTQYF.

This chain joins TRBV4-2 and TRBJ1-2, with D maybe TRBD1 (6 bases). Germline loops: CDR1 LGHNA, CDR2 YNFKEQ. This CDR3 comprises 14 residues. V lost 0 bases and J 6 bases, leaving 11 bases between the germline ends. The chain's CDR3 is CASSQEETGNGYTF. The CDR3 DNA is TGTGCCAGCAGCCAAGAAGAGACAGGCAATGGCTACACCTTC.